A selection of T cell receptor beta chains follows, all from one sample in a study of blood T cell repertoires in COVID-19. TCRdb's table, derived via immunoSEQ multiplex PCR, lists solely in-frame clones and lacks some. The sample has about 400,000 clones, 80% to 90% seen once. Material for sequencing was peripheral blood. All receptors come from a woman aged 55-69 years with COVID-19, enrolled during active disease. Each CDR3 is given with its conserved first and last residue. D genes are given only for firm matches. The size of a clone is reported for some rows only, either as once, few or many, or as a class for expanded clones.

d_call	clone_size	v_call	j_call	cdr3_aa	cdr3_nt
TRBD1	-	TRBV5-8	TRBJ1-1	CASSLEGATNTEAFF	TGTGCCAGCAGCTTGGAGGGGGCAACGAACACTGAAGCTTTCTTT
-	-	TRBV30	TRBJ1-3	CAWSVGGVHSGNTIYF	TGTGCCTGGAGTGTTGGGGGGGTGCACTCTGGAAACACCATATATTTT
TRBD2	-	TRBV9	TRBJ2-5	CASSSGGLAGFAQETQYF	TGTGCCAGCAGCTCCGGGGGACTAGCGGGTTTCGCCCAAGAGACCCAGTACTTC
-	-	TRBV3-1/TRBV3-2	TRBJ2-2	CASSQEPFGGLAVYTGELFF	TGTGCCAGCAGCCAAGAACCTTTCGGGGGCCTAGCGGTGTACACCGGGGAGCTGTTTTTT
-	-	TRBV7-9	TRBJ1-1	CASSFLRDTEAFF	TGTGCCAGCAGTTTTCTCAGGGACACTGAAGCTTTCTTT
TRBD1	-	TRBV5-1	TRBJ2-1	CASSLVTGGDEQFF	TGCGCCAGCAGCTTGGTTACAGGGGGCGATGAGCAGTTCTTC
-	-	TRBV24-1	TRBJ2-1	CATSDPSKEQFF	TGTGCCACCAGTGATCCTAGTAAGGAGCAGTTCTTC
TRBD1	-	TRBV5-1	TRBJ2-7	CASSSYAPGQGFEQYF	TGCGCCAGCAGCTCTTATGCCCCGGGACAGGGTTTCGAGCAGTACTTC
TRBD1	-	TRBV5-4	TRBJ1-6	CASSGRTGGNSPLHF	TGTGCCAGCAGCGGCAGGACAGGGGGTAATTCACCCCTCCACTTT
TRBD2	-	TRBV7-2	TRBJ2-7	CASSLDSGGSPYEQYF	TGTGCCAGCAGCTTAGATAGCGGGGGTTCCCCCTACGAGCAGTACTTC
TRBD2	-	TRBV2	TRBJ2-1	CASRGLADVGEQFF	TGTGCCAGCAGGGGACTAGCGGATGTTGGTGAGCAGTTCTTC
TRBD1	-	TRBV6-5	TRBJ1-2	CASSPWTGQEDGYTF	TGTGCCAGCAGTCCTTGGACAGGGCAAGAGGATGGCTACACCTTC
TRBD2	-	TRBV7-6	TRBJ2-1	CASSLEGTNNEQFF	TGTGCCAGCAGCTTAGAAGGGACTAACAATGAGCAGTTCTTC
TRBD1	-	TRBV18	TRBJ1-6	CASSPQQGADSPLHF	TGTGCCAGCTCACCACAACAGGGGGCCGATTCACCCCTCCACTTT
-	few	TRBV11-1	TRBJ1-1	CASSLDWRNTEAFF	TGTGCCAGCAGCTTGGATTGGAGGAACACTGAAGCTTTCTTT
TRBD1	-	TRBV5-1	TRBJ1-2	CASSSQGQANYGYTF	TGCGCCAGCAGCTCACAAGGACAGGCAAACTATGGCTACACCTTC
TRBD2	-	TRBV4-1	TRBJ2-5	CASSWGLAGLQETQYF	TGCGCCAGCAGCTGGGGACTAGCGGGGCTTCAAGAGACCCAGTACTTC
-	-	TRBV18	TRBJ2-3	CASSAGLGTDTQYF	TGTGCCAGCTCAGCGGGGCTTGGCACAGATACGCAGTATTTT